The 32 T cell receptor beta chains in this list originate from one sample, sequenced in a study of T-cell memory formation after mild COVID-19. Each CDR3 protein is one row after TCRdb ran MiXCR on the 5' RACE reads. The repertoire consists of 410,000 or so distinct CDR3 sequences, with about a quarter occurring once and the leading ten covering around 14%. Specimen: PBMCs or a T cell subset sorted from them (not recorded which). The receptors were sampled from an adult woman who had mild COVID-19 (a few samples of this study predate the infection). Cell type and time point are not known.

The chain links TRBV5-4 to TRBJ1-4; D is ambiguous. Trimming stripped 4 bases from V and 5 bases from J, with 15 bases between. CDR1 and CDR2 (germline): SGHNT, YYREEE (reference sequence). The CDR3 runs 15 residues. The chain's CDR3 is CASSPYPPENEKLFF. The CDR3 DNA reads as TGTGCCAGCAGCCCCTATCCACCTGAAAATGAAAAACTGTTTTTT.

This clonotype was seen only a few times. The genes are TRBV25-1 and TRBJ2-4; no reliable D call. V was clipped by 6 bases and J by 13 bases, with 13 bases between them. The CDR3 extends over 11 amino acids. Germline V gives CDR1 MGHDK, CDR2 SYGVNS. CDR3 sequence (DNA): TGTGCCAGCAGCCCTGGTAGCAGCCAGTACTTC. Its translation: CASSPGSSQYF.

This clonotype has more than one count but fewer than ten. V is TRBV6-6 and J is TRBJ1-1, with a tentative D call TRBD1 (5 bases). Germline lookup yields CDR1 MNHNY and CDR2 SVGAGI (reference sequence). The CDR3 is 14 amino acids. Trimming cost V 2 bases and J 1 base, with 8 bases left between them. The CDR3, as DNA: TGTGCCAGCAGTTACGGGGGGGAGAACACTGAAGCTTTCTTT. This translates into CASSYGGENTEAFF.

The J gene is TRBJ2-3, the V gene TRBV20-1; TRBD2 aligns across 7 bases. The ends lost 0 bases at V and 0 bases at J; junction bases unmatched: 0. This CDR3 has 14 residues. In germline, CDR1 is DFQATT, CDR2 SNEGSKA (reference sequence). The CDR3 spells CSARDSGSTDTQYF. CDR3 sequence (DNA): TGCAGTGCTAGAGATAGCGGGAGCACAGATACGCAGTATTTT.

The rearrangement links TRBV5-1 to TRBJ2-7; 8 nucleotides agree with TRBD1. V trimming: 0 bases; J trimming: 6 bases; junction bases outside the gene matches: 14. Germline V CDR1 and CDR2: SGHRS, YFSETQ. The CDR3 spans 17 residues. CDR3 bases: TGCGCCAGCAGCTTGGGACAGGGGAGCGGCTTTCCAGGCGAGCAGTACTTC. Translating it yields CASSLGQGSGFPGEQYF. Variable domain in full (rest from reference TRBV5-1 and TRBJ2-7): KAGVTQTPRYLIKTRGQQVTLSCSPISGHRSVSWYQQTPGQGLQFLFEYFSETQRNKGNFPGRFSGRQFSNSRSEMNVSTLELGDSALYLCASSLGQGSGFPGEQYFGPGTRLTVT.

The J gene is TRBJ2-1, the V gene TRBV7-2, with unresolved D. The ends were cut back, 5 bases at V and 2 bases at J, with 13 bases in the middle. The CDR3 length is 15 residues. From germline, CDR1 is SGHTA and CDR2 FQGNSA. The CDR3 region is CASSALASPYNEQFF. The CDR3, as DNA: TGTGCCAGCAGCGCCTTGGCTAGTCCCTACAATGAGCAGTTCTTC.

V is TRBV7-9 and J is TRBJ2-1, with a tentative D call TRBD1 (7 bases). Trimming left V 5 bases short and J 3 bases short, with 14 bases between. The CDR3 is 15 amino acids. CDR1 is SEHNR, CDR2 FQNEAQ, per germline (reference sequence). CDR3 in DNA: TGTGCCAGCAGCCCCGGGGGACAGTTCTACAATGAGCAGTTCTTC. Translated: CASSPGGQFYNEQFF.

V and J are TRBV20-1 and TRBJ2-3, with 12 bases identical to TRBD2. CDR3 length: 14 amino acids. CDR1 is DFQATT, CDR2 SNEGSKA, per germline (reference sequence). V shed 6 bases and J 3 bases; nucleotides not matched to a gene: 4. CDR3 DNA sequence: TGCAGTGCGAGACTAGCGGGAGTGACAGATACGCAGTATTTT. Its protein is CSARLAGVTDTQYF.

Note on this clonotype: One end of the junction does not line up with germline, which may come from a read error. The V call is TRBV9, the J call TRBJ2-7; 8 nucleotides align to TRBD1. This CDR3 region has 12 residues. Looked up from germline, CDR1 is SGDLS and CDR2 is YYNGEE. CDR3 nucleotide sequence: TGTGCCAGCAGCCCTACCCCGACAGGGGAAAACTTC. As protein: CASSPTPTGENF.

Only a few counts were recorded for this clonotype. V and J are TRBV15 and TRBJ2-7; D gene ambiguous. The CDR3 is made up of 13 amino acids. V was trimmed by 0 bases and J by 4 bases, leaving 7 bases between them. CDR1 is LNHNV and CDR2 is YYDKDF in the germline V gene (reference sequence). CDR3 bases: TGTGCCACCAGCAGAGAAGGCCTTTACGAGCAGTACTTC. Translation: CATSREGLYEQYF.

This chain uses TRBV12-3 or TRBV12-4 with TRBJ2-5; TRBD1 matches 7 bases. V lost 3 bases and J lost 3; bases outside the gene matches: 7. CDR3 length: 15 amino acids. CDR3 sequence: CASSFQDRLEETQYF. DNA for the CDR3: TGTGCCAGCAGTTTCCAGGACAGGCTGGAAGAGACCCAGTACTTC.

This clonotype occurred a few times. The rearrangement uses TRBV25-1 and TRBJ2-5; 10 positions match TRBD1. Germline values: CDR1 MGHDK, CDR2 SYGVNS. Unmatched junction bases numbered 2, after V lost 6 bases and J lost 1 base. The CDR3 consists of 14 residues. The CDR3 protein is CASRGQGTQETQYF. CDR3 coding DNA: TGTGCCAGCAGGGGACAGGGGACCCAAGAGACCCAGTACTTC.

V usage is TRBV3-1 and J usage is TRBJ2-1, with 9 bases matching TRBD2. J gave up 8 bases and V 1 base, and 6 bases lay outside the gene matches. Germline CDR1 and CDR2: LGHDT and YNNKEL (reference sequence). The CDR3 has 15 amino acids. The CDR3 is CASSQGGRADYEQFF. In DNA, the CDR3 is TGTGCCAGCAGCCAAGGCGGGAGGGCCGATTATGAGCAGTTCTTC.

The genes are TRBV29-1 and TRBJ2-7; 10 nucleotides line up with TRBD2. Germline V lookup: CDR1 SQVTM, CDR2 ANQGSEA. The CDR3 sequence is 13 residues long. V was clipped by 6 bases and J by 3 bases; unmatched bases: 5. The CDR3 sequence is CSVVLAGFYEQYF. Here the CDR3 DNA reads TGCAGCGTGGTACTAGCGGGATTCTACGAGCAGTACTTC.

The chain uses TRBV5-1 and TRBJ1-1, with D unclear. The CDR3 sequence is 15 residues long. Between the trimmed V and J ends, which lost 0 bases and 1 base, there was a span of 10 bases. Germline V gene lookup returns CDR1 SGHRS and CDR2 YFSETQ. As DNA, the CDR3 is TGCGCCAGCAGCTTGGTAGGGCAGGAGAACACTGAAGCTTTCTTT. This encodes CASSLVGQENTEAFF.

The genes are TRBV21-1 and TRBJ2-5; the table's D call TRBD1 went unverified against the DNA. TRBV21-1 corresponds to a pseudogene. The CDR3 runs 14 residues. The CDR3 DNA is TGTGCCAGCAGTGCAGGGTGTCCCCAAGAGACCCAGTACTTC. Amino acid sequence: CASSAGCPQETQYF.

The rearrangement uses TRBV9 and TRBJ2-1, with TRBD2 matching over 14 bases. CDR1 and CDR2 from the germline V gene are SGDLS and YYNGEE. J gave up 10 bases and V 3 bases, and 6 bases lay outside the gene matches. The CDR3 runs 15 residues. CDR3 region: CASSDTGLAGAEQFF. Written as DNA, the CDR3 is TGTGCCAGCAGCGACACGGGACTAGCGGGGGCCGAGCAGTTCTTC.

This chain uses TRBV19 with TRBJ1-5; possible D gene TRBD1, 6 bases. The V and J ends lost 3 bases and 2 bases respectively, with 14 bases between them. Germline lookup yields CDR1 LNHDA and CDR2 SQIVND (reference sequence). There are 16 residues in the CDR3. The CDR3 sequence: CASSIEGGWGNQPQHF. The DNA for the CDR3 is TGTGCCAGTAGTATTGAAGGGGGATGGGGCAATCAGCCCCAGCATTTT.

In its sample, this clonotype was seen a few times. V is TRBV24-1 and J is TRBJ2-7; D is ambiguous. Trimming shortened V by 3 bases and J by 3 bases, and 11 bases separated the two germline ends. Germline V gene data show CDR1 as KGHDR and CDR2 as SFDVKD. CDR3 size: 14 residues. DNA of the CDR3: TGTGCCACCAGTGATCGCAGTAAAGTCTACGAGCAGTACTTC. It translates to CATSDRSKVYEQYF.

This clonotype has more than one count but fewer than ten. The rearrangement uses TRBV5-6 and TRBJ1-5; 7 bases align to TRBD1. The J segment lost 0 bases and the V segment lost 1 base, leaving 4 bases of the junction unmatched. CDR1 SGHDT and CDR2 YYEEEE come from the germline V gene. This CDR3 contains 16 residues. In DNA form, the CDR3 reads TGTGCCAGCAGCTTGAAGACAGGGAATAGCAATCAGCCCCAGCATTTT. Amino acids: CASSLKTGNSNQPQHF. Supplemented by reference TRBV5-6 and TRBJ1-5, the full variable domain reads DAGVTQSPTHLIKTRGQQVTLRCSPKSGHDTVSWYQQALGQGPQFIFQYYEEEERQRGNFPDRFSGHQFPNYSSELNVNALLLGDSALYLCASSLKTGNSNQPQHFGDGTRLSIL.

This clonotype was found a few times. J is TRBJ1-1 and V is TRBV6-1; TRBD1 aligns across 7 bases. The CDR3 runs 18 residues. Looked up from germline, CDR1 is MNHNS and CDR2 is SASEGT. The V segment lost 6 bases and the J segment 1 base; nucleotides outside the gene matches: 17. CDR3 sequence (DNA): TGTGCCAGCAGCTCCTACTGGGGGGACAGCTCGACGAACACTGAAGCTTTCTTT. The encoded protein is CASSSYWGDSSTNTEAFF.

This chain uses TRBV2 with TRBJ2-5; no clear D gene. V was pared by 5 bases and J by 5 bases, with 12 bases between. Germline V gives CDR1 SNHLY, CDR2 FYNNEI. The CDR3 extends over 13 amino acids. The CDR3, as DNA: TGTGCCAGCAGTCGTGATAGTTTGGAGACCCAGTACTTC. This encodes CASSRDSLETQYF.

The V call is TRBV7-8, the J call TRBJ2-3; D is unresolved. The CDR3 sequence is 15 residues long. The germline V gene has CDR1 SGHVS and CDR2 FQNEAQ. Trimming took off 3 bases at V and 2 bases at J, with 12 bases between the two ends. This CDR3 is CASSFPGPATDTQYF. CDR3 in DNA: TGTGCCAGCAGCTTTCCGGGCCCAGCCACAGATACGCAGTATTTT.

The rearrangement uses TRBV7-9 and TRBJ2-3, with unresolved D. Trimming left V 4 bases short and J 7 bases short, with 9 bases between. This CDR3 has 12 residues. Looked up from germline, CDR1 is SEHNR and CDR2 is FQNEAQ (reference sequence). The CDR3 coding sequence is TGTGCCAGCAGCTCGACCCGATATACGCAGTATTTT. Residues: CASSSTRYTQYF.

This clonotype came up once. This chain uses TRBV5-6 with TRBJ1-2; possible D gene TRBD1, 5 bases. Germline CDR1 reads SGHDT; CDR2 reads YYEEEE. The germline V and J ends were trimmed by 2 bases and 4 bases, with 15 bases remaining between them. The CDR3 has 15 residues. CDR3 sequence reads: CASSFRRGPFYGYTF. The CDR3 DNA follows: TGTGCCAGCAGCTTCAGGAGGGGCCCCTTCTATGGCTACACCTTC.

The CDR3: CASSRKAGTSLLNYGYTF. Here the CDR3 DNA reads TGTGCCAGCAGCCGTAAAGCGGGGACATCACTCTTAAACTATGGCTACACCTTC. The chain employs TRBV7-8 and TRBJ1-2; D is perhaps TRBD1 (6 bases). This CDR3 is built from 18 residues. Trimming pared 5 bases from V and 2 bases from J, leaving 24 bases between. The V gene's germline CDR1 is SGHVS and CDR2 FQNEAQ. The whole variable domain, filled in from reference TRBV7-8 and TRBJ1-2, reads GAGVSQSPRYKVAKRGQDVALRCDPISGHVSLFWYQQALGQGPEFLTYFQNEAQLDKSGLPSDRFFAERPEGSVSTLKIQRTQQEDSAVYLCASSRKAGTSLLNYGYTFGSGTRLTVV.

The V gene is TRBV7-3, the J gene TRBJ2-1; no clear D gene. The CDR3 spans 13 residues. V lost 5 bases, J lost 5 bases, and 10 bases lay in between. In germline, CDR1 is SGHTA, CDR2 FQGTGA. The CDR3 region has the DNA TGTGCCAGCAGCACCGGGCCAGACAATGAGCAGTTCTTC. The encoded protein is CASSTGPDNEQFF.

The chain uses TRBV20-1 and TRBJ1-1; a possible D gene is TRBD1 (5 bases). V lost 4 bases and J lost 6, with 18 bases in between. CDR1 is DFQATT and CDR2 is SNEGSKA in the germline V gene (reference sequence). The CDR3 spans 14 residues. CDR3 nucleotides: TGCAGTGCTAACCGTGGCAGGGCGACTCCTGAAGCTTTCTTT. It is translated as CSANRGRATPEAFF.

In the case of this clonotype: Given the absence of the conserved phenylalanine or tryptophan at the CDR3 end, a read error is likely. The chain is built from TRBV20-1 and TRBJ2-5, with unresolved D. CDR1 is DFQATT, CDR2 SNEGSKA, per germline (reference sequence). V lost 5 bases and J lost 2, with 6 bases in between. This CDR3 is built from 11 residues. CDR3 amino acids: CSALRQETQYL. CDR3 DNA sequence: TGCAGTGCTTTGAGACAAGAGACCCAGTACTTA.

This clonotype was observed a few times. J is TRBJ2-5 and V is TRBV7-9, with TRBD2 matching 7 bases. V gave up 8 bases and J gave up 2 bases; unmatched junction bases: 11. Germline CDR1 is SEHNR and CDR2 is FQNEAQ (reference sequence). This CDR3 spans 15 amino acids. The CDR3 is CASGLVEGLQETQYF. CDR3 coding DNA: TGTGCCAGCGGACTAGTAGAGGGTCTTCAAGAGACCCAGTACTTC.

The CDR3 loop is CASSRRDRDKLGYTF. Here the CDR3 DNA reads TGTGCCAGCAGCCGACGGGACAGGGATAAACTGGGCTACACCTTC. The chain is built from TRBV7-8 and TRBJ1-2; 9 positions match TRBD1. The CDR3 runs to 15 residues. CDR1 and CDR2 (germline): SGHVS, FQNEAQ. The J segment lost 8 bases and the V segment lost 5 bases, leaving 12 bases of the junction unmatched.

The chain uses TRBV11-3 and TRBJ2-1; the D is unclear. The ends were cut back, 5 bases at V and 3 bases at J, with 8 bases in the middle. The germline gives CDR1 SGHNT, CDR2 YENEEA. The CDR3 is 13 residues long. The chain's CDR3 is CASSPFVYNEQFF. DNA of the CDR3: TGTGCCAGCAGCCCTTTTGTCTACAATGAGCAGTTCTTC.